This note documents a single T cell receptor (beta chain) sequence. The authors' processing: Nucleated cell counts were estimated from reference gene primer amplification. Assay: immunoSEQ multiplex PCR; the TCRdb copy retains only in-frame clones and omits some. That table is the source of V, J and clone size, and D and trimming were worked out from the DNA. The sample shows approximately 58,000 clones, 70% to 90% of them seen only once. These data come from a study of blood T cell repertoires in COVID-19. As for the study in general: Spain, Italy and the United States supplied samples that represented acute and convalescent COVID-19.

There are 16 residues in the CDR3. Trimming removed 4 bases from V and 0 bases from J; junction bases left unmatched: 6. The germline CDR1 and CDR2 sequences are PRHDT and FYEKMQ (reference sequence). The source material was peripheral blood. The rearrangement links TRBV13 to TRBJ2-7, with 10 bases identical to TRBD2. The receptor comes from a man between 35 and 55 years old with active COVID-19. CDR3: CASSSSGTSVSYEQYF. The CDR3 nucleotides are TGTGCCAGCAGCTCATCCGGGACTAGCGTCTCCTACGAGCAGTACTTC.